The 5 T cell receptor delta chains reported below all come from one sample, sequenced in a study of gamma-delta T cells after stem cell transplantation. TCRdb reanalyzed the RT-PCR reads using CATT. The data hold some 1,800 delta-chain clones, with about 2% observed a single time. Sequencing was carried out using gamma-delta T cells. The receptors stem from a human donor. It is not recorded whose cells these are; they may come from a transplant donor.

This clone showed up just a few times. The rearrangement joins TRDV2 to TRDJ1; TRDD3 agrees at 13 bases. After removal of 3 bases from V and 0 bases from J, the junction contained 15 bases not matched to a gene. Germline assignment: CDR1 GEAIGNYY and CDR2 EKD. This CDR3 spans 20 amino acids. The CDR3 DNA reads TGTGCCTGTGACCCCGTACTGGGGGATACGCGAGTTGCCCACACCGATAAACTCATCTTT. Protein: CACDPVLGDTRVAHTDKLIF.

In this sample, this clone is medium-sized. Since a far larger clone is one base different, this is likely a read error. The chain couples TRDV2 to TRDJ3, with 11 positions matching TRDD3. This CDR3 has 20 residues. The V gene's germline CDR1 is GEAIGNYY and CDR2 EKD. The CDR3 reads CACGTVLGDTSSWDTRQMFF. The CDR3 coding sequence is TGTGCCTGTGGCACCGTTCTGGGGGATACAAGCTCCTGGGACACCCGACAGATGTTTTTC.

In its sample, this clone ranks as large. This CDR3 is also generated by other DNA sequences in the sample. J is TRDJ1 and V is TRDV2, with 13 nucleotides matching TRDD3. Trimming removed 1 base from V and 4 bases from J; junction bases left unmatched: 11. The CDR3 is 18 residues long. Germline-derived CDR1 and CDR2 are GEAIGNYY and EKD. CDR3 amino acids: CACDTVTGGYEKGDKLIF. The DNA for the CDR3 is TGTGCCTGTGACACGGTCACTGGGGGATACGAGAAGGGCGATAAACTCATCTTT.

Only a few counts were recorded for this clone. The TCRdb protein comes from a much larger clone and disagrees with this DNA's translation at residue 3, likely due to a read error; the protein given here is derived from the DNA. The chain links TRDV2 to TRDJ1; the match to TRDD3 covers 7 bases. Germline assignment: CDR1 GEAIGNYY and CDR2 EKD. V was clipped by 9 bases and J by 3 bases; unmatched bases: 12. The CDR3 runs to 14 residues. The CDR3 DNA reads as TGTGCCGGTTTCGCTCTGGGGGCCGCCGATAAACTCATCTTT. Translation gives CAGFALGAADKLIF.

The table lists this clone with a few counts. TCRdb records a much larger clone's protein for this DNA, with a difference at residue 15 that likely arises from a read error; the protein given is the translation of the DNA. The chain recombines TRDV2 with TRDJ1, with 10 bases that match TRDD3. The CDR3 length is 17 residues. The V gene's germline CDR1 is GEAIGNYY and CDR2 EKD. CDR3 in amino acids: CACDPLLGDRGADKPIF. Here the CDR3 DNA reads TGTGCCTGTGACCCTCTACTGGGGGATCGTGGCGCCGATAAACCCATCTTT.